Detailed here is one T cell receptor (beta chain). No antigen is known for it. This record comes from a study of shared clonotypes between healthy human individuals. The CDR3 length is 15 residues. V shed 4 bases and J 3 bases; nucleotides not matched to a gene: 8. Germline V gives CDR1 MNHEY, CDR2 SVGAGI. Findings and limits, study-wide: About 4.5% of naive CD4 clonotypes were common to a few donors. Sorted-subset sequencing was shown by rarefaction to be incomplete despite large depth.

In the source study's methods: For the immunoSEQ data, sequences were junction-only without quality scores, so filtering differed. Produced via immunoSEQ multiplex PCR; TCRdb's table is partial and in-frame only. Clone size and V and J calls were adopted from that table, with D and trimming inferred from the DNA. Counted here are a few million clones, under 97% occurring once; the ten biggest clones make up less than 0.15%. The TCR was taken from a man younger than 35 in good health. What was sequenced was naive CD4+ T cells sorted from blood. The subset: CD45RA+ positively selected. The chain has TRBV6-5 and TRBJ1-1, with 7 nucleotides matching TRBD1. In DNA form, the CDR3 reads TGTGCCAGCAGTTCCAGACAGGGTGGGGACACTGAAGCTTTCTTT. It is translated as CASSSRQGGDTEAFF.